These T cell receptor beta chains were read from a single sample in a study of CD8 T cells in ankylosing spondylitis. Each CDR3 protein is one row after TCRdb ran MiXCR on the 5' RACE reads. Of about 340,000 distinct CDR3 sequences listed, approximately 20% are singletons. Input material: blood, either unsorted or a sorted T cell fraction (not recorded which). The receptors originated from a male donor with ankylosing spondylitis or in good health (not recorded which). CDR3s include the opening cysteine and the closing phenylalanine or tryptophan. The D gene is left open where the match is weak. Clone size is stated in some rows and not others, as once, few, many or a class when expanded.

TRBV12-3/TRBV12-4,.,TRBJ2-2,.,TGTGCCAGCAGTTTATTGTCGAACACCGGGGAGCTGTTTTTT,CASSLLSNTGELFF
TRBV30,.,TRBJ2-3,few,TGTGCCTGGAGTGCCGGGCCGACAGATACGCAGTATTTT,CAWSAGPTDTQYF
TRBV6-4,.,TRBJ2-3,.,TGTGCCAGCAGTGACTCGGAGTCAGATACGCAGTATTTT,CASSDSESDTQYF
TRBV12-3/TRBV12-4,.,TRBJ2-1,many,TGTGCCAGCAGTCCAGGGGATGAGCAGTTCTTC,CASSPGDEQFF
TRBV5-4,.,TRBJ2-7,few,TGTGCCAGCAGCTACTCCGGGGACGAGCAGTACTTC,CASSYSGDEQYF
TRBV20-1,TRBD1,TRBJ2-1,.,TGCAGCCGTCCAACAGGGGTTTTCTACAATGAGCAGTTCTTC,CSRPTGVFYNEQFF
TRBV10-3,TRBD2,TRBJ2-5,few,TGTGCCATCGGGGGACTAGCACAAGAGACCCAGTACTTC,CAIGGLAQETQYF
TRBV7-9,.,TRBJ2-7,few,TGTGCCAGCACGGCGGGGAGCTCCTACGAGCAGTACTTC,CASTAGSSYEQYF
TRBV15,.,TRBJ2-7,.,TGTGCCACCAGCTCGTGGGACGATCCGCCCTACGAGCAGTACTTC,CATSSWDDPPYEQYF
TRBV10-3,.,TRBJ2-5,many,TGTGCCATCAGGCCGGACGGAGGTTACACCCAGTACTTC,CAIRPDGGYTQYF
TRBV20-1,TRBD1,TRBJ2-7,few,TGCAGTGCTAGAGACAGGGGGCGTAACGAGCAGTACTTC,CSARDRGRNEQYF
TRBV7-9,.,TRBJ2-7,.,TGTGCCAGCAGCTTAGTCCTGGCCCCCTACGAGCAGTACTTC,CASSLVLAPYEQYF
TRBV20-1,.,TRBJ2-7,.,TGCAGTGCTAGCCCGACACTGAGCTCCTACGAGCAGTACTTC,CSASPTLSSYEQYF
TRBV7-2,.,TRBJ2-7,few,TGTGCCAGCAGCGCTTATCTAGGGACGACCTACGAGCAGTACTTC,CASSAYLGTTYEQYF
TRBV5-1,TRBD2,TRBJ2-3,few,TGCGCCAGCAGCTTGACTAGCGGGGGGAACACAGATACGCAGTATTTT,CASSLTSGGNTDTQYF
TRBV12-3/TRBV12-4,.,TRBJ2-3,many,TGTGCCAGCCGGGGGCCAAGCACAGATACGCAGTATTTT,CASRGPSTDTQYF
TRBV12-3/TRBV12-4,TRBD2,TRBJ2-2,many,TGTGCCAGCAGTTCCACTAGCGCGAACACCGGGGAGCTGTTTTTT,CASSSTSANTGELFF
TRBV6-1,TRBD2,TRBJ2-1,.,TGTGCCAGCAGTGTAGGGCTCGCGGGGGGAGGGAATGAGCAGTTCTTC,CASSVGLAGGGNEQFF
TRBV18,.,TRBJ2-7,.,TGTGCCAGCTCTTCCTCAGTGCAGGGCCGAATCTACGAGCAGTACTTC,CASSSSVQGRIYEQYF
TRBV3-1,TRBD2,TRBJ2-5,.,TGTGCCAGCAGCCAAGTCCCTAGCGGGGAAGAGACCCAGTACTTC,CASSQVPSGEETQYF
TRBV30,.,TRBJ2-1,.,TGTGCCGGGGATACAGGGGGGGAGTACAATGAGCAGTTCTTC,CAGDTGGEYNEQFF
TRBV20-1,.,TRBJ2-3,.,TGCAGTGCTAGAGAGCTAGAAGGATTGACAGATACGCAGTATTTT,CSARELEGLTDTQYF
TRBV7-9,.,TRBJ2-1,.,TGTGCCAGCAGCTTACCCCAACAGAATGAGCAGTTCTTC,CASSLPQQNEQFF
TRBV5-1,.,TRBJ2-3,.,TGCGCCAGCAAGTTGGAGGGGGAAATTGCAGATACGCAGTATTTT,CASKLEGEIADTQYF
TRBV29-1,.,TRBJ2-2,.,TGCAGCGTTGTTTCGGGGGCTACCGGGGAGCTGTTTTTT,CSVVSGATGELFF
TRBV10-2,.,TRBJ2-7,few,TGCGCCAGCAGGGAGGGACCCTACGAGCAGTACTTC,CASREGPYEQYF
TRBV3-1,TRBD1,TRBJ2-7,few,TGTGCCAGCAGCCAACCCCGGGACAGCTTCTACGAGCAGTACTTC,CASSQPRDSFYEQYF
TRBV15,.,TRBJ2-1,few,TGTGCCACCACGAGACGGGACGGCAACAATGAGCAGTTCTTC,CATTRRDGNNEQFF
TRBV2,TRBD2,TRBJ2-7,few,TGTGCCAGCATCCCTAGAGCGGGGGACCGCTACGAGCAGTACTTC,CASIPRAGDRYEQYF
TRBV20-1,TRBD2,TRBJ2-1,.,TGCAGTGCCGGGGGGGGGCAGTTCTTC,CSAGGGQFF
TRBV29-1,.,TRBJ2-7,.,TGCAGCGTCTCAGGGGTGTCCTACGAGCAGTACTTC,CSVSGVSYEQYF
TRBV11-2,.,TRBJ2-3,.,TGTGCCAGCGTCTGGACCCCAGACGTCACAGATACGCAGTATTTT,CASVWTPDVTDTQYF
TRBV10-1,.,TRBJ2-7,.,TGCGCCAGCAGTGAATTGGGGACATGGACCTACGAGCAGTACTTC,CASSELGTWTYEQYF
TRBV4-2,.,TRBJ2-7,few,TGTGCCAGCAGCCAGGGGGGCAGGGAATACGAGCAGTACTTC,CASSQGGREYEQYF
TRBV10-3,.,TRBJ1-1,once,TGTGCCACCTGCGTGGGGGAAATGAACACTGAAGCTTTCTTT,CATCVGEMNTEAFF
TRBV29-1,.,TRBJ2-1,.,TGCAGCTTTGTAGACTCCTACAATGAGCAGTTCTTC,CSFVDSYNEQFF
TRBV29-1,.,TRBJ2-2,many,TGCAGCGTCGAATTGGACAGTCTGTACACCGGGGAGCTGTTTTTT,CSVELDSLYTGELFF
TRBV4-1,.,TRBJ2-7,.,TGCGCCAGCAGCCAAGAAAAAGTTGGGTTGGGCTACGAGCAGTACTTC,CASSQEKVGLGYEQYF
TRBV4-1,.,TRBJ2-7,.,TGCGCCAGCAGCCAAGGTGTCTCGGCAGGGGGGTCCTACGAGCAGTACTTC,CASSQGVSAGGSYEQYF
TRBV28,TRBD1,TRBJ1-2,.,TGTGCCAGCAGTTCCCCCCGGACAGGGTTTTATGGCTACACCTTC,CASSSPRTGFYGYTF
TRBV27,.,TRBJ2-1,few,TGTGCCAGCAGTTTATCTTCCGGCCATCGTAATGAGCAGTTCTTC,CASSLSSGHRNEQFF
TRBV7-9,TRBD1,TRBJ2-1,.,TGTGCCAGCAGCTTAGGCGGACAGGGCGATGAGCAGTTCTTC,CASSLGGQGDEQFF
TRBV7-9,.,TRBJ1-1,.,TGTGCCAGCAGCTTAGCGGCGTCCACTGAAGCTTTCTTT,CASSLAASTEAFF
TRBV12-3/TRBV12-4,.,TRBJ2-5,.,TGTGCCAGCAGCTGGCTTAACCAAGAGACCCAGTACTTC,CASSWLNQETQYF
TRBV29-1,TRBD1,TRBJ2-3,.,TGCAGCGTTGAGGGGACAGGGAATTCGGATACGCAGTATTTT,CSVEGTGNSDTQYF
TRBV11-2,.,TRBJ1-1,.,TGTGCCAGCAGCCGCCCCAGGTTTGAAGCTTTCTTT,CASSRPRFEAFF
TRBV20-1,TRBD2,TRBJ2-1,few,TGCAGTGCCTCGGGACTAGCGGGGGTCTCCTACAATGAGCAGTTCTTC,CSASGLAGVSYNEQFF
TRBV2,.,TRBJ2-7,.,TGTGCCAGCAGTGAACTCAGGCTGGAGGCGTCCTACGAGCAGTACTTC,CASSELRLEASYEQYF
TRBV27,TRBD2,TRBJ2-5,few,TGTGCCAGCAGTGAGCGGGGGGGCCTCACCCAGTACTTC,CASSERGGLTQYF
TRBV12-3/TRBV12-4,.,TRBJ2-1,.,TGTGCCAGCAGTTTCGCGTCCGTATGGAATGAGCAGTTCTTC,CASSFASVWNEQFF
TRBV30,.,TRBJ2-1,.,TGTGCCTGGAGGGGGGGGACAGCTGTTTACAATGAGCAGTTCTTC,CAWRGGTAVYNEQFF
TRBV10-3,TRBD2,TRBJ2-7,few,TGTGCCATCAGTTCATTTGTGGGACTAGTGGCCTACGAGCAGTACTTC,CAISSFVGLVAYEQYF
TRBV11-2,.,TRBJ2-7,.,TGTGCCAGCAGCTTAGATATTAGCTCCTACGAGCAGTACTTC,CASSLDISSYEQYF
TRBV20-1,.,TRBJ2-1,.,TGCAGTGCTAGAGAACAGATCAATGAGCAGTTCTTC,CSAREQINEQFF
TRBV20-1,.,TRBJ2-7,few,TGCAGTGCTAGAGATCCGGGGGGCGGGGCCAAACCCTACGAGCAGTACTTC,CSARDPGGGAKPYEQYF
TRBV7-9,.,TRBJ2-7,few,TGTGCCAGCACCACCCTCCCATCAGACTCCTACGAGCAGTACTTC,CASTTLPSDSYEQYF
TRBV6-5,.,TRBJ1-1,.,TGTGCCAGCAGTTATGGGGGACACACTGAAGCTTTCTTT,CASSYGGHTEAFF
TRBV4-1,TRBD2,TRBJ2-2,.,TGCGCCAGCAGCGCCCGGGGGGGCGATGGTACCGGGGAGCTGTTTTTT,CASSARGGDGTGELFF
TRBV29-1,TRBD1,TRBJ1-1,.,TGCAGCGCGACAGGGGGCACTGAAGCTTTCTTT,CSATGGTEAFF
TRBV7-9,.,TRBJ2-3,once,TGTGCCAGCAGCGAAAGGGGCGTGGGCACAGATACGCAGTATTTT,CASSERGVGTDTQYF